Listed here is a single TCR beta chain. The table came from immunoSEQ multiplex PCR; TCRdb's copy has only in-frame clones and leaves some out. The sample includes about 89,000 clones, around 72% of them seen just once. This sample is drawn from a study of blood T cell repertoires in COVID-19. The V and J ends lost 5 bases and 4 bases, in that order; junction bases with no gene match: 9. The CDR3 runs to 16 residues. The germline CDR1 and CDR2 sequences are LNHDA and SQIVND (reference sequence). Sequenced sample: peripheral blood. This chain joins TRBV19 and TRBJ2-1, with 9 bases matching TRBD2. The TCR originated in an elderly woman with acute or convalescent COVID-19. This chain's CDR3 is CASSSLGGGAYNEQFF. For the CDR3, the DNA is TGTGCCAGTAGTTCACTGGGCGGGGGGGCTTACAATGAGCAGTTCTTC.